This T cell receptor (beta chain) was captured by sequencing in a study of blood T cell repertoires in COVID-19. J gave up 5 bases and V 5 bases, and 8 bases lay outside the gene matches. CDR3 length: 15 residues. From germline, CDR1 is SNHLY and CDR2 FYNNEI. Libraries were prepared by immunoSEQ multiplex PCR; TCRdb keeps only in-frame clonotypes and omits some of them. The repertoire holds 220,000 or so clones, about 88% seen once, with 9.5% to 13% in the top ten. This clonotype originated in a woman aged 45-65 years with COVID-19, enrolled during active disease. Sequenced material: peripheral blood. The chain carries TRBV2 and TRBJ2-2; 7 bases map to TRBD1. CDR3 nucleotides: TGTGCCAGCAGTTATTCAGGGGGATGGACCGGGGAGCTGTTTTTT. This encodes CASSYSGGWTGELFF. The full variable domain, rest sourced from reference TRBV2 and TRBJ2-2, is EPEVTQTPSHQVTQMGQEVILRCVPISNHLYFYWYRQILGQKVEFLVSFYNNEISEKSEIFDDQFSVERPDGSNFTLKIRSTKLEDSAMYFCASSYSGGWTGELFFGEGSRLTVL.